What follows is one T cell receptor (beta chain) and its context. Its antigen is undetermined. Germline-derived CDR1 and CDR2 are SEHNR and FQNEAQ (reference sequence). The CDR3 is 14 residues long. This record comes from a study of shared clonotypes between healthy human individuals. Findings and limits, study-wide: Larger estimated richness was generally recorded for naive subsets relative to memory subsets.

Method: immunoSEQ multiplex PCR; TCRdb's copy keeps in-frame clones and lacks some. The table lists under 550,000 clones, around 96% of them singletons, with roughly 0.06% in the top ten. This sequence originates from a woman aged 25 to 39 in good health. The chain joins TRBV7-9 to TRBJ2-5; D uncertain. The end of the DNA is better explained by TRBJ2-7, so the J call may be wrong. Material: naive CD4+ T cells sorted from blood. Subset described: CD45RA+ positively selected. Here the CDR3 reads CASSLQEFAYEQYF. Here the CDR3 DNA reads TGTGCCAGCAGCTTGCAGGAGTTCGCCTACGAGCAGTACTTC.